These 15 T cell receptor beta chains came from one sample sequenced in a study of blood T cell repertoires in COVID-19. Method: immunoSEQ multiplex PCR; TCRdb's copy keeps in-frame clones and lacks some. The sample consists of some 500,000 clones, approximately 91% of them appearing once. The sample was peripheral blood. The receptors here all came from a woman between 50 and 59 years old with COVID-19, enrolled during active disease.

V usage is TRBV4-1 and J usage is TRBJ2-6, with 9 bases aligning to TRBD1. Losses at the gene ends were 4 bases for V and 2 bases for J; bases not matched to a gene: 6. The CDR3 runs to 17 residues. Germline V gene sequence: CDR1 MGHRA, CDR2 YSYEKL. The CDR3 reads CASSPQGAQTGANVLTF. The CDR3 DNA sequence: TGCGCCAGCAGCCCACAGGGGGCGCAAACTGGGGCCAACGTCCTGACTTTC.

The V gene is TRBV6-5, the J gene TRBJ1-1, with 7 positions matching TRBD1. CDR1 is MNHEY and CDR2 is SVGAGI in the germline V gene. This CDR3 contains 12 residues. V lost 0 bases, J lost 11 bases, and 3 bases stayed unmatched. Here the CDR3 reads CASSYSTGPAFF. The CDR3 DNA sequence: TGTGCCAGCAGTTACTCGACAGGGCCGGCTTTCTTT.

V usage is TRBV4-1 and J usage is TRBJ2-6; 7 positions agree with TRBD1. V gave up 0 bases and J gave up 0 bases; unmatched junction bases: 11. The germline CDR1 and CDR2 sequences are MGHRA and YSYEKL. The CDR3 runs 20 residues. Written as DNA, the CDR3 is TGCGCCAGCAGCCAAGACCCGGGACAGCCTATTCACTCTGGGGCCAACGTCCTGACTTTC. Its protein is CASSQDPGQPIHSGANVLTF.

This chain joins TRBV28 and TRBJ1-5; perhaps TRBD1 as D (5 bases). Looked up from germline, CDR1 is MDHEN and CDR2 is SYDVKM. This CDR3 is built from 17 residues. Between the trimmed V and J ends, which lost 4 bases and 1 base, there was a span of 17 bases. DNA for the CDR3: TGTGCCAGCAGTTCCCCATCGGGCCGGGGGAGCAATCAGCCCCAGCATTTT. Amino acid sequence: CASSSPSGRGSNQPQHF.

V usage is TRBV6-5 and J usage is TRBJ1-2; maybe TRBD1 (5 bases). V lost 2 bases to trimming and J lost 4 bases, with 11 bases between them. The CDR3 is 14 residues long. Germline-derived CDR1 and CDR2 are MNHEY and SVGAGI. The chain's CDR3 is CASSYEPGSYGYTF. The CDR3 nucleotides read TGTGCCAGCAGTTACGAGCCAGGGTCCTATGGCTACACCTTC.

The chain employs TRBV6-2 or TRBV6-3 and TRBJ1-2; a possible D gene is TRBD1 (6 bases). CDR3 length equals 14 residues. Germline values: CDR1 MNHEY, CDR2 SVGEGT. The V gene lost 4 bases and the J gene lost 8 bases, with 17 bases spanning the gap. The CDR3 spells CASSSGDLLGGYTF. The CDR3 region has the DNA TGTGCCAGCAGTTCAGGGGACCTCTTGGGAGGCTACACCTTC.

The rearrangement links TRBV2 to TRBJ2-7, with D possibly matching TRBD2 (6 bases). The germline gives CDR1 SNHLY, CDR2 FYNNEI. The ends were cut back, 3 bases at V and 9 bases at J, with 27 bases in the middle. This CDR3 contains 17 residues. CDR3 sequence: CASSESGVMFSSYSQYF. The CDR3 coding sequence is TGTGCCAGCAGTGAGTCGGGGGTAATGTTTTCCTCTTATTCGCAGTACTTC.

This sequence joins TRBV10-2 and TRBJ1-1, with D hard to call. Trimming pared 7 bases from V and 3 bases from J, leaving 15 bases between. CDR1 and CDR2 from the germline V gene are WSHSY and SAAADI. The CDR3 length is 14 residues. The CDR3 DNA follows: TGCGCCAGCACAGAGACGGAGTACGACACTGAAGCTTTCTTT. Translating gives CASTETEYDTEAFF.

The rearrangement uses TRBV6-5 and TRBJ2-7; D ambiguous. V was pared by 6 bases and J by 7 bases, with 16 bases between. This CDR3 spans 13 amino acids. Per germline, CDR1 MNHEY and CDR2 SVGAGI. The CDR3 protein is CASSSGWAREQYF. CDR3 bases: TGTGCCAGCAGCTCTGGGTGGGCCCGGGAGCAGTACTTC.

The chain is built from TRBV10-2 and TRBJ2-7; D remains unclear. From germline, CDR1 is WSHSY and CDR2 SAAADI. V lost 3 bases and J lost 2, with 5 bases in between. The CDR3 totals 12 residues. CDR3 sequence (DNA): TGCGCCAGCAGTGACTCCCCCTACGAGCAGTACTTC. Translated: CASSDSPYEQYF.

The rearrangement joins TRBV5-1 to TRBJ1-1, with D hard to call. Deletions cut 4 bases from V and 7 bases from J, with 14 bases between. CDR1 is SGHRS and CDR2 is YFSETQ in the germline V gene. The CDR3 covers 13 residues. CDR3 DNA sequence: TGCGCCAGCAGCCGGGATTCCCGGGGTGAAGCTTTCTTT. Amino acids: CASSRDSRGEAFF. Using reference TRBV5-1 and TRBJ1-1 for the parts outside the CDR3, the full variable domain is KAGVTQTPRYLIKTRGQQVTLSCSPISGHRSVSWYQQTPGQGLQFLFEYFSETQRNKGNFPGRFSGRQFSNSRSEMNVSTLELGDSALYLCASSRDSRGEAFFGQGTRLTVV.

This clone appeared a single time. This sequence joins TRBV5-1 and TRBJ1-1; TRBD1 aligns across 7 bases. V lost 1 base and J lost 5; bases outside the gene matches: 2. From germline, CDR1 is SGHRS and CDR2 YFSETQ. The CDR3 has 13 residues. The DNA for the CDR3 is TGCGCCAGCAGCTTGACAGGGGAGACTGAAGCTTTCTTT. It yields the protein CASSLTGETEAFF.

This chain links TRBV5-1 with TRBJ1-4; a possible D gene is TRBD1 (6 bases). The CDR3 has 17 amino acids. The germline gives CDR1 SGHRS, CDR2 YFSETQ. V was trimmed by 3 bases and J by 4 bases, leaving 19 bases between them. The DNA of the CDR3 is TGCGCCAGCAGCTCGGAAGTTGGACAGAGGGGTAATGAAAAACTGTTTTTT. Amino acids: CASSSEVGQRGNEKLFF.

This chain joins TRBV7-9 and TRBJ2-3; 9 nucleotides agree with TRBD1. This CDR3 region has 15 residues. Germline V CDR1 and CDR2: SEHNR, FQNEAQ (reference sequence). V lost 0 bases and J lost 5; bases outside the gene matches: 3. CDR3 in amino acids: CASSLAQGARDTQYF. CDR3 in DNA: TGTGCCAGCAGCTTAGCACAGGGGGCGAGAGATACGCAGTATTTT.

This chain links TRBV5-1 with TRBJ2-7; D remains unclear. The CDR3 has 11 amino acids. The germline gives CDR1 SGHRS, CDR2 YFSETQ. Trimming took 7 bases from V and 1 from J, leaving 6 bases between them. The chain's CDR3 is CASSNSYEQYF. Here the CDR3 DNA reads TGCGCCAGCTCCAATTCCTACGAGCAGTACTTC.